Listed here are 8 T cell receptor beta chains from one sample, sequenced in a study of identical twins. TCRdb analysed the 5' RACE reads with MiXCR anew, one entry per CDR3 protein. The sample has under 300,000 distinct CDR3 sequences, approximately 5.9% seen once. This same sample was also part of a study on T cells expressing NK-cell markers.

Sequencing was carried out using CD8+ T cells sorted from blood. All receptors come from a woman aged 18-35 years in good health.

The chain carries TRBV7-2 and TRBJ2-2; 9 bases are a match to TRBD2. V dropped 5 bases and J dropped 4; count of bases not matched to a gene: 8. The CDR3 runs 16 residues. CDR1 and CDR2 (germline): SGHTA, FQGNSA. In DNA form, the CDR3 reads TGTGCCAGCAGCCATCCTAGCGGGGCTTCCACCGGGGAGCTGTTTTTT. Amino acids: CASSHPSGASTGELFF.

The table lists this clonotype with many counts. V is TRBV5-6 and J is TRBJ2-7; D possibly corresponds to TRBD1 (6 bases). CDR3 length: 14 residues. The germline V gene has CDR1 SGHDT and CDR2 YYEEEE. The V and J ends lost 6 bases and 2 bases respectively, with 15 bases between them. The CDR3 here is CASNSGTLTYEQYF. Written as DNA, the CDR3 is TGTGCCAGCAACTCCGGGACACTCACCTACGAGCAGTACTTC.

The sample holds a few counts of this clonotype. The rearrangement uses TRBV11-2 and TRBJ2-3, with a tentative D call TRBD2 (5 bases). CDR3 length equals 14 residues. The germline V gene encodes CDR1 SGHAT and CDR2 FQNNGV. V lost 1 base to trimming and J lost 5 bases, with 10 bases between them. The CDR3 coding sequence is TGTGCCAGCAGCTTAGTTTGGGAGAGAGATACGCAGTATTTT. Amino acid sequence: CASSLVWERDTQYF.

This clonotype was seen repeatedly, ten times or more. V usage is TRBV27 and J usage is TRBJ2-1; D gene uncertain. This CDR3 is built from 11 residues. V was trimmed by 2 bases and J by 7 bases, leaving 3 bases between them. Germline V CDR1 and CDR2: MNHEY, SMNVEV (reference sequence). CDR3 coding DNA: TGTGCCAGCAGTTTAAGGAATGAGCAGTTCTTC. Encoded protein: CASSLRNEQFF.

The chain uses TRBV6-5 and TRBJ1-1, with TRBD1 as a possible D gene (6 bases). The CDR3 has 17 amino acids. The germline CDR1 and CDR2 sequences are MNHEY and SVGAGI. The V and J ends lost 0 bases and 0 bases respectively, with 14 bases between them. Here the CDR3 reads CASSYSGGSGVNTEAFF. The DNA of the CDR3 is TGTGCCAGCAGTTACTCGGGGGGCTCGGGGGTGAACACTGAAGCTTTCTTT.

The J gene is TRBJ1-5, the V gene TRBV11-2, with D unclear. This CDR3 is built from 15 residues. Germline CDR1 reads SGHAT; CDR2 reads FQNNGV. Trimming took 0 bases from V and 4 from J, leaving 10 bases between them. CDR3 nucleotide sequence: TGTGCCAGCAGCTTAGAACGGCAGTCTAATCAGCCCCAGCATTTT. It translates to CASSLERQSNQPQHF. Combining the CDR3 with reference TRBV11-2 and TRBJ1-5 gives the whole variable domain EAGVAQSPRYKIIEKRQSVAFWCNPISGHATLYWYQQILGQGPKLLIQFQNNGVVDDSQLPKDRFSAERLKGVDSTLKIQPAKLEDSAVYLCASSLERQSNQPQHFGDGTRLSIL.

The chain is built from TRBV29-1 and TRBJ1-1; no clear D. V lost 6 bases and J lost 5, with 10 bases in between. The CDR3 has 11 residues. Germline CDR1 and CDR2: SQVTM and ANQGSEA. The CDR3 DNA sequence: TGCAGCGTGCAGAGCCGGACTGAAGCTTTCTTT. Its translation is CSVQSRTEAFF.

There are many counts of this clonotype. The chain links TRBV12-3 or TRBV12-4 to TRBJ2-1, with D uncertain. The CDR3 covers 11 residues. With 8 bases removed from V and 3 bases from J, the gap between germline ends came to 5 bases. The CDR3 reads CASGVYNEQFF. CDR3 nucleotides: TGTGCCAGCGGAGTCTACAATGAGCAGTTCTTC.